A single sample is the source of the 14 T cell receptor beta chains below, sequenced in a study of somatic mutations in cytotoxic T cells in rheumatoid arthritis. This table comes from immunoSEQ multiplex PCR, and its TCRdb copy is limited to in-frame clones, with some not included. This table has approximately 11,000 clones, 65% to 80% appearing once. Sequencing input: CD8+ T cells sorted from blood. These TCRs come from an adult with rheumatoid arthritis.

In this sample, this clone turned up a few times. The junction differs from germline at one of its ends, possibly a read error. The CDR3 bases are TGTGCCAGCAGTTTAGGTTCCCCCTCTGAAGCTTTCTTT. Protein product: CASSLGSPSEAFF. The V call is TRBV7-9, the J call TRBJ1-1; D is undetermined. The CDR3 is 13 amino acids. CDR1 SEHNR and CDR2 FQNEAQ come from the germline V gene (reference sequence). The full variable domain, its missing parts supplied by reference TRBV7-9 and TRBJ1-1, is DTGVSQNPRHKITKRGQNVTFRCDPISEHNRLYWYRQTLGQGPEFLTYFQNEAQLEKSRLLSDRFSAERPKGSFSTLEIQRTEQGDSAMYLCASSLGSPSEAFFGQGTRLTVV.

This clone was seen a few times. This chain links TRBV7-9 with TRBJ2-5; a weak D match, TRBD1 (6 bases). V lost 5 bases to trimming and J lost 1 base, with 14 bases between them. The CDR3 has 15 amino acids. The V gene's germline CDR1 is SEHNR and CDR2 FQNEAQ (reference sequence). The CDR3 reads CASSTLTGFQETQYF. CDR3 in DNA: TGTGCCAGCAGCACCTTGACAGGCTTCCAAGAGACCCAGTACTTC.

The chain couples TRBV6-5 to TRBJ2-1; D is unclear. Between the trimmed V and J ends, which lost 3 bases and 6 bases, there was a span of 6 bases. This CDR3 is 12 amino acids long. The germline V gene has CDR1 MNHEY and CDR2 SVGAGI. CDR3 in amino acids: CASSYGGNEQFF. Here the CDR3 DNA reads TGTGCCAGCAGTTATGGCGGCAATGAGCAGTTCTTC.

This clone is a singleton in its sample. The J gene is TRBJ2-7, the V gene TRBV7-3, with D possibly TRBD1 on 5 matching bases. V was clipped by 5 bases and J by 6 bases, with 14 bases between them. This CDR3 region has 13 residues. Germline V lookup: CDR1 SGHTA, CDR2 FQGTGA. The CDR3, as DNA: TGTGCCAGCAGCGGGGCCCTACTAAGCGAGCAGTACTTC. This codes for CASSGALLSEQYF.

V gene TRBV6-5 combines with J gene TRBJ2-5; 12 positions agree with TRBD2. Trimming at V came to 5 bases and at J to 4 bases, leaving 5 bases not matched to a gene. Germline V gene data show CDR1 as MNHEY and CDR2 as SVGAGI. This CDR3 is built from 15 residues. The CDR3 bases are TGTGCCAGCAGTAGTCTAGCGGGGGGGTTAGAGACCCAGTACTTC. Its protein is CASSSLAGGLETQYF.

The chain recombines TRBV6-5 with TRBJ2-7, with 7 nucleotides matching TRBD1. Germline loops: CDR1 MNHEY, CDR2 SVGAGI. Unmatched junction bases numbered 7, after V lost 6 bases and J lost 2 bases. The CDR3 consists of 14 residues. The CDR3 sequence: CASRGTVLPYEQYF. The CDR3 DNA is TGTGCCAGCAGGGGGACAGTTCTTCCCTACGAGCAGTACTTC.

V gene TRBV1 combines with J gene TRBJ2-5; the table names TRBD2, a call not compared with the DNA. TRBV1 is termed a pseudogene. This CDR3 has 16 residues. CDR3 protein: CTSSPGRGGTQETQYF. DNA for the CDR3: TGCACCAGCAGCCCAGGGAGGGGGGGTACCCAAGAGACCCAGTACTTC.

V and J are TRBV27 and TRBJ2-5; TRBD2 aligns across 9 bases. Trimming took 4 bases from V and 2 from J; bases not matched to a gene: 8. Germline V gene lookup returns CDR1 MNHEY and CDR2 SMNVEV (reference sequence). The CDR3 is 16 amino acids. CDR3 in amino acids: CASSWASGNLQETQYF. CDR3 in DNA: TGTGCCAGCAGTTGGGCTAGCGGGAATTTACAAGAGACCCAGTACTTC.

On this clone: Mismatch with germline at one junction end may stem from a read error. This rearrangement joins TRBV7-9 to TRBJ1-5, with D possibly TRBD1 on 5 matching bases. CDR3 size: 14 residues. Per the germline V gene, CDR1 is SEHNR and CDR2 is FQNEAQ (reference sequence). The CDR3 DNA reads as TGTGTCAGCAGCGCGGCAGGGATGGATCAGCCCCAGCATTTT. Residues: CVSSAAGMDQPQHF.

The V call is TRBV7-6, the J call TRBJ2-7, with 7 bases lining up with TRBD2. The CDR3 is 16 residues long. CDR1 and CDR2 (germline): SGHVS, FNYEAQ. V shed 3 bases and J 3 bases; nucleotides not matched to a gene: 11. The CDR3 loop reads CASSLGSSGGLYEQYF. CDR3 nucleotides: TGTGCCAGCAGCTTGGGGTCTTCGGGGGGTCTCTACGAGCAGTACTTC. Full variable domain (remainder filled in from reference TRBV7-6 and TRBJ2-7): GAGVSQSPRYKVTKRGQDVALRCDPISGHVSLYWYRQALGQGPEFLTYFNYEAQQDKSGLPNDRFSAERPEGSISTLTIQRTEQRDSAMYRCASSLGSSGGLYEQYFGPGTRLTVT.

This clone has only a few counts. The rearrangement joins TRBV6-5 to TRBJ2-7, with D unresolved. This CDR3 contains 12 residues. Germline V gene lookup returns CDR1 MNHEY and CDR2 SVGAGI. V lost 6 bases, J lost 5 bases, and 11 bases lay in between. The CDR3 protein is CASSLNWDEQYF. As DNA, the CDR3 is TGTGCCAGCAGCCTTAATTGGGACGAGCAGTACTTC.

The chain employs TRBV6-5 and TRBJ2-2; a weak D match, TRBD1 (5 bases). The CDR3 runs 16 residues. Germline CDR1 is MNHEY and CDR2 is SVGAGI. Trimming took off 0 bases at V and 1 base at J, with 9 bases between the two ends. The DNA for the CDR3 is TGTGCCAGCAGTTACTCGCAGCAGGGGAACACCGGGGAGCTGTTTTTT. It is translated as CASSYSQQGNTGELFF.

The chain combines TRBV5-6 with TRBJ2-1, with D possibly matching TRBD1 (6 bases). V lost 6 bases to trimming and J lost 5 bases, with 18 bases between them. This CDR3 has 15 residues. Germline V lookup: CDR1 SGHDT, CDR2 YYEEEE. The CDR3 loop reads CASTKPGQDNNEQFF. The CDR3 DNA is TGTGCCAGCACGAAACCGGGACAAGACAACAATGAGCAGTTCTTC.

The chain combines TRBV4-3 with TRBJ2-7; 11 positions agree with TRBD1. From germline, CDR1 is LGHNA and CDR2 YSLEER. V lost 4 bases and J lost 6; bases outside the gene matches: 5. The CDR3 length is 14 residues. CDR3 region: CASSPRTGGSEQYF. For the CDR3, the DNA is TGCGCCAGCAGCCCCAGGACAGGGGGCAGCGAGCAGTACTTC.